A single sample gave rise to the 19 T cell receptor beta chains below, sequenced in a study of Ad26.COV2.S vaccination and SARS-CoV-2 variants. Treatment described: around 19 received Ad26.COV2.S at low or high dose, single or two shots; 5 received placebo; per-sample allocation not given. Specimens were obtained on day 63 following the first vaccine or placebo injection. Generated by immunoSEQ multiplex PCR, the TCRdb table keeps only in-frame clones and is missing some. The sample contains about 350,000 clones, roughly 81% of which appear only once. The sequenced sample was peripheral blood, obtained in a trial of Ad26.COV2.S vaccine versus placebo. These receptors came from a person between 18 and 65 years old who received the Ad26.COV2.S COVID-19 vaccine or a placebo.

The chain recombines TRBV29-1 with TRBJ2-3; 12 bases map to TRBD2. Germline V CDR1 and CDR2: SQVTM, ANQGSEA. The trim removed 7 bases at V and 0 bases at J, leaving 14 bases unmatched. The CDR3 is 18 amino acids. Written as DNA, the CDR3 is TGCAGCGGATGGATACTAGCGGGAGGAACCTCTAGCACAGATACGCAGTATTTT. This codes for CSGWILAGGTSSTDTQYF.

This sequence joins TRBV28 and TRBJ2-5; 7 bases match TRBD1. This CDR3 is built from 13 residues. Trimming took 2 bases from V and 3 from J; bases not matched to a gene: 0. Per the germline V gene, CDR1 is MDHEN and CDR2 is SYDVKM. DNA for the CDR3: TGTGCCAGCAGTTTAACAGGGGAAGAGACCCAGTACTTC. The encoded protein is CASSLTGEETQYF.

The genes are TRBV7-9 and TRBJ1-2; perhaps TRBD1 as D (6 bases). The germline CDR1 and CDR2 sequences are SEHNR and FQNEAQ (reference sequence). CDR3 length: 15 residues. The V end lost 1 base, the J end lost 4 bases, and 13 bases lay between the germline ends. CDR3 loop: CASSLDPGVSYGYTF. CDR3 nucleotide sequence: TGTGCCAGCAGCTTAGATCCAGGGGTGAGCTATGGCTACACCTTC.

V and J are TRBV5-4 and TRBJ2-1; D is unresolved. Germline assignment: CDR1 SGHNT and CDR2 YYREEE (reference sequence). The CDR3 is 15 residues long. Trimming left V 3 bases short and J 6 bases short, with 16 bases between. The CDR3 loop is CASSSRGKVSNEQFF. Written as DNA, the CDR3 is TGTGCCAGCAGCTCACGCGGTAAAGTATCCAATGAGCAGTTCTTC.

The genes are TRBV5-4 and TRBJ2-7; possibly TRBD1 or TRBD2 for D (6 bases each). Deletions cut 4 bases from V and 5 bases from J, with 16 bases between. This CDR3 contains 14 residues. Germline CDR1 and CDR2: SGHNT and YYREEE (reference sequence). CDR3 in amino acids: CASSASPGAHEQYF. CDR3 in DNA: TGTGCCAGCAGCGCGAGTCCGGGGGCCCACGAGCAGTACTTC. The whole variable domain, remainder taken from reference TRBV5-4 and TRBJ2-7, is ETGVTQSPTHLIKTRGQQVTLRCSSQSGHNTVSWYQQALGQGPQFIFQYYREEENGRGNFPPRFSGLQFPNYSSELNVNALELDDSALYLCASSASPGAHEQYFGPGTRLTVT.

The chain combines TRBV7-8 with TRBJ1-4; 9 bases map to TRBD1. The CDR3 has 15 residues. Per the germline V gene, CDR1 is SGHVS and CDR2 is FQNEAQ. V shed 4 bases, J shed 7 bases, and the junction held 7 bases outside the gene matches. The CDR3 coding sequence is TGTGCCAGCAGCTCCAACAGGGGGCGCGGTGAAAAACTGTTTTTT. This sequence encodes CASSSNRGRGEKLFF. The variable domain in full, with the rest retrieved from reference TRBV7-8 and TRBJ1-4, is GAGVSQSPRYKVAKRGQDVALRCDPISGHVSLFWYQQALGQGPEFLTYFQNEAQLDKSGLPSDRFFAERPEGSVSTLKIQRTQQEDSAVYLCASSSNRGRGEKLFFGSGTQLSVL.

With respect to this clone: This sample also contains other DNA sequences that code for the same CDR3. V usage is TRBV25-1 and J usage is TRBJ2-7, with no clear D. Germline CDR1 MGHDK, CDR2 SYGVNS. The V end was cut by 0 bases, the J end by 2 bases, with 8 bases between. This CDR3 spans 14 amino acids. In DNA form, the CDR3 reads TGTGCCAGCAGTGAATACCGTCAGGCCTACGAGCAGTACTTC. It codes for CASSEYRQAYEQYF.

The rearrangement links TRBV5-1 to TRBJ1-4, with D tentatively TRBD1 (6 bases). The V end lost 1 base, the J end lost 8 bases, and 12 bases lay between the germline ends. CDR1 SGHRS and CDR2 YFSETQ come from the germline V gene. The CDR3 loop spans 14 amino acids. CDR3 amino acids: CASSLTGNNEKLFF. CDR3 nucleotides: TGCGCCAGCAGCTTGACAGGGAATAACGAAAAACTGTTTTTT.

The chain couples TRBV10-2 to TRBJ2-1, with 12 bases fitting TRBD2. The CDR3 length is 16 residues. The V segment lost 6 bases and the J segment 7 bases; nucleotides outside the gene matches: 10. From germline, CDR1 is WSHSY and CDR2 SAAADI. CDR3 bases: TGCGCCAGCAGAACACCGACTAGCGGGAGTGATAATGAGCAGTTCTTC. Its protein product is CASRTPTSGSDNEQFF.

The count of this clone is one. The V and J genes are TRBV19 and TRBJ2-7; D is tentatively TRBD1 or TRBD2 (6 bases each). Trimming removed 9 bases from V and 1 base from J, with 16 bases in between. Germline CDR1 LNHDA, CDR2 SQIVND (reference sequence). The CDR3 has 14 amino acids. The CDR3: CASGGSTYSYEQYF. CDR3 sequence (DNA): TGTGCCAGCGGGGGCAGCACCTATTCCTACGAGCAGTACTTC.

The V and J genes are TRBV5-1 and TRBJ1-1, with D maybe TRBD1 (5 bases). Germline V gene sequence: CDR1 SGHRS, CDR2 YFSETQ. V shed 1 base and J shed 10 bases, with 8 bases lying between them. The CDR3 extends over 11 amino acids. Written as DNA, the CDR3 is TGCGCCAGCAGCTTGTTCGGGACAGCTTTCTTT. Residues: CASSLFGTAFF.

The rearrangement joins TRBV7-2 to TRBJ2-1; the D is unclear. CDR1 and CDR2 (germline): SGHTA, FQGNSA. The V end was cut by 1 base, the J end by 8 bases, with 9 bases between. The CDR3 has 13 amino acids. Here the CDR3 DNA reads TGTGCCAGCAGCTTAGTATCGGGCTATGAGCAGTTCTTC. Protein sequence: CASSLVSGYEQFF.

This clone has just one count. The chain carries TRBV6-2 or TRBV6-3 and TRBJ2-2, with D perhaps TRBD1 or TRBD2 (5 bases each). The CDR3 extends over 13 amino acids. Germline values: CDR1 MNHEY, CDR2 SVGEGT. Trimming stripped 5 bases from V and 6 bases from J, with 10 bases between. CDR3 amino acids: CASSQGPPGELFF. Here the CDR3 DNA reads TGTGCCAGCAGTCAGGGACCGCCCGGGGAGCTGTTTTTT.

The rearrangement joins TRBV7-6 to TRBJ2-5; tentative D call: TRBD1 (6 bases). Germline V CDR1 and CDR2: SGHVS, FNYEAQ. This CDR3 region has 16 residues. Trimming stripped 6 bases from V and 1 base from J, with 18 bases between. In DNA, the CDR3 is TGTGCCAGCAGGAACCCCCTCCGGGACACCCAAGAGACCCAGTACTTC. This sequence encodes CASRNPLRDTQETQYF.

The chain is built from TRBV6-5 and TRBJ2-7; 9 nucleotides line up with TRBD1. The CDR3 covers 15 residues. Germline V lookup: CDR1 MNHEY, CDR2 SVGAGI. Trimming removed 5 bases from V and 2 bases from J; junction bases left unmatched: 7. The CDR3 sequence is CASSKIGTGTYEQYF. The CDR3 DNA sequence: TGTGCCAGCAGTAAAATCGGGACAGGGACCTACGAGCAGTACTTC.

This clone has at least ten counts. This chain connects TRBV6-4 to TRBJ2-3, with TRBD2 identical over 8 bases. With 0 bases clipped from V and 4 bases from J, the junction kept 3 bases outside the gene matches. Germline CDR1 MRHNA, CDR2 SNTAGT. CDR3 length: 15 residues. As DNA, the CDR3 is TGTGCCAGCAGTGACTCCGGGGGGGCCGCAGATACGCAGTATTTT. This encodes CASSDSGGAADTQYF.

This chain links TRBV5-4 with TRBJ2-1; D is unresolved. CDR3 size: 12 residues. Germline V gene data show CDR1 as SGHNT and CDR2 as YYREEE (reference sequence). Trimming removed 3 bases at V and 6 bases at J, with 7 bases between. CDR3 nucleotide sequence: TGTGCCAGCAGCTACACCTTCAATGAGCAGTTCTTC. Encoded protein: CASSYTFNEQFF.

The chain uses TRBV30 and TRBJ2-7; 7 bases agree with TRBD1. In germline, CDR1 is GTSNPN, CDR2 SVGIG (reference sequence). Unmatched junction bases numbered 5, after V lost 7 bases and J lost 2 bases. The CDR3 length is 12 residues. The CDR3 loop reads CALDRPTYEQYF. The CDR3 coding sequence is TGTGCCTTGGACAGGCCGACCTACGAGCAGTACTTC.

This chain uses TRBV15 with TRBJ1-2; D ambiguous. The V gene lost 3 bases and the J gene lost 3 bases, with 8 bases spanning the gap. Germline assignment: CDR1 LNHNV and CDR2 YYDKDF (reference sequence). The CDR3 runs 13 residues. CDR3 sequence: CATSRSPDYGYTF. The CDR3 DNA follows: TGTGCCACCAGCAGGAGTCCGGACTATGGCTACACCTTC. The entire variable domain, with the rest obtained from reference TRBV15 and TRBJ1-2, is as follows: DAMVIQNPRYQVTQFGKPVTLSCSQTLNHNVMYWYQQKSSQAPKLLFHYYDKDFNNEADTPDNFQSRRPNTSFCFLDIRSPGLGDTAMYLCATSRSPDYGYTFGSGTRLTVV.